The present entry profiles one T cell receptor (beta chain) with its context. The antigen is not known. The data were obtained in a study of identical twins. The study's findings and limits: Analyses of zero insertions could, in part, be confounded by invariant MAIT and iNKT cells. Cord blood beta clonotypes present at high abundance carried fewer insertions; no such pattern appeared in memory repertoires. It was cross-sectional statistical analysis, not following the same donors, that the conclusions relied on.

The V gene's germline CDR1 is SGHRS and CDR2 YFSETQ. V was cut by 0 bases and J by 10 bases, with 14 bases left in between. The CDR3 consists of 14 residues. A universal primer site was added by template switching, and unique molecular identifiers were carried by the cDNA. Each CDR3 protein is one row after TCRdb ran MiXCR on the 5' RACE reads. Of around 370,000 distinct CDR3 sequences listed, roughly 10% are singletons. The sequenced material came from naive T cells sorted from blood. The TCR sequence derives from a woman aged 50 to 60 in good health. The V gene is TRBV5-1, the J gene TRBJ2-1, with a tentative D call TRBD1 (6 bases). CDR3 protein: CASSLGGSGVEQFF. CDR3 nucleotides: TGCGCCAGCAGCTTGGGCGGGTCAGGGGTAGAGCAGTTCTTC.